This section outlines one T cell receptor beta chain sequence together with its context. This record comes from a study of T cell changes during pregnancy in multiple sclerosis. Trimming stripped 2 bases from V and 6 bases from J, with 8 bases between. Germline CDR1 and CDR2: GTSNPN and SVGIG (reference sequence). CDR3 length equals 11 residues. Here immunoSEQ multiplex PCR was the method, and the copy in TCRdb shows in-frame clones only, minus some. The sample lists around 96,000 clones; around 94% were seen once. The origin of this receptor is a female donor in good health, enrolled as a control in a pregnancy study. The source material was peripheral blood, sampled after pregnancy. This rearrangement joins TRBV30 to TRBJ2-7, with D perhaps matching TRBD1 (6 bases). The CDR3, as DNA: TGTGCCTGGAGTTTGGGGGCCGAGCAGTACTTC. Its protein is CAWSLGAEQYF.